This T cell receptor (beta chain) was observed in a study of tumor-infiltrating lymphocytes in primary liver carcinoma. Study background: These were node-negative, non-metastatic T1-T3 tumors of roughly 4.2 to 10 cm.

The study, taken as a whole, reports: Tumor specimens were characterized by a significantly higher top-250-clone fraction than blood (p = 0.039). Tumor region pairs overlapped more than did tumor-adjacent and tumor-blood pairs.

With respect to this clonotype: What it binds is unknown.

In germline, CDR1 is MNHNS, CDR2 SASEGT. The CDR3 contains 16 residues. Trimming cost V 6 bases and J 4 bases, with 20 bases left between them. Using a constant-region primer together with ProtoScript II reverse transcriptase, TCR beta cDNA was made from around 500 ng of total RNA. What produced the TCR beta libraries was three nested multiplex PCR rounds using slightly modified ARM-PCR. The opening two PCR rounds, 10 cycles each, paired TRBV1-TRBV30 forward primers with a C-beta reverse primer. TCRdb reprocessed the multiplex PCR reads with MiXCR, giving one entry per CDR3 protein. The table shows about 310,000 distinct CDR3 sequences, with more than 55% occurring only once. Unsorted whole blood yielded the blood RNA, and germline DNA was also extracted. Chronic HBV infection, which was untreated, was present in the patients.

This TCR derives from a woman younger than 45 with primary liver carcinoma and hepatitis B virus infection. The chain joins TRBV6-1 to TRBJ2-3, with D perhaps matching TRBD1 (6 bases). The sample comprised peripheral blood. The CDR3 reads CASSDFTGIGSDTQYF. Written as DNA, the CDR3 is TGTGCCAGCAGCGACTTTACAGGGATTGGCTCAGATACGCAGTATTTT.